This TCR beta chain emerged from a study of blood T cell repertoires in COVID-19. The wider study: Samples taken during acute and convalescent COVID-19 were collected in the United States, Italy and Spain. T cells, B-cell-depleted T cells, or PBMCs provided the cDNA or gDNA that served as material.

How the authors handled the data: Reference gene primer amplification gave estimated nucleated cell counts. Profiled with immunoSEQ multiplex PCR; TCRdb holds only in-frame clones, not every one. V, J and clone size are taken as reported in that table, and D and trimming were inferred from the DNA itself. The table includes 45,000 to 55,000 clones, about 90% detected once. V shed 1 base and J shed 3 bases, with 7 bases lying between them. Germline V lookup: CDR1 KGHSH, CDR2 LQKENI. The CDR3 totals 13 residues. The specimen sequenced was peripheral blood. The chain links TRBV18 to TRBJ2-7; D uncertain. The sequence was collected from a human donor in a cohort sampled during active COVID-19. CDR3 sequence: CASSPQEHYEQYF. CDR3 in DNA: TGTGCCAGCTCACCACAGGAGCACTACGAGCAGTACTTC.